This T cell receptor beta chain was captured by sequencing in a study of blood T cell repertoires in COVID-19. About the study: Spain, Italy and the United States supplied samples that represented acute and convalescent COVID-19. T cells, B-cell-depleted T cells, or PBMCs provided the cDNA or gDNA that served as material.

Study processing details: Counts of nucleated cells, estimated from reference gene primer amplification, were obtained. Method: immunoSEQ multiplex PCR; TCRdb's copy keeps in-frame clones and lacks some. The V and J calls and clone size come from that table; D and trimming were worked out from the DNA. The sample contains approximately 200,000 clones, approximately 86% of which appear only once. Germline lookup yields CDR1 SGHDT and CDR2 YYEEEE. The CDR3 totals 16 residues. Trimming removed 4 bases at V and 0 bases at J, with 14 bases between. Within 2 weeks of study entry, exposed participants had contacted a PCR-confirmed or clinician-diagnosed COVID-19 case.

This receptor was taken from a woman in her 30s who had been exposed to COVID-19. The J gene is TRBJ1-3, the V gene TRBV5-6, with TRBD1 as a possible D gene (5 bases). The sequencing sample was made of PBMCs or T cells enriched from blood (not recorded which). The CDR3 region is CASSARQLYSGNTIYF. The CDR3 DNA reads TGTGCCAGCAGCGCCCGACAGCTGTACTCTGGAAACACCATATATTTT.